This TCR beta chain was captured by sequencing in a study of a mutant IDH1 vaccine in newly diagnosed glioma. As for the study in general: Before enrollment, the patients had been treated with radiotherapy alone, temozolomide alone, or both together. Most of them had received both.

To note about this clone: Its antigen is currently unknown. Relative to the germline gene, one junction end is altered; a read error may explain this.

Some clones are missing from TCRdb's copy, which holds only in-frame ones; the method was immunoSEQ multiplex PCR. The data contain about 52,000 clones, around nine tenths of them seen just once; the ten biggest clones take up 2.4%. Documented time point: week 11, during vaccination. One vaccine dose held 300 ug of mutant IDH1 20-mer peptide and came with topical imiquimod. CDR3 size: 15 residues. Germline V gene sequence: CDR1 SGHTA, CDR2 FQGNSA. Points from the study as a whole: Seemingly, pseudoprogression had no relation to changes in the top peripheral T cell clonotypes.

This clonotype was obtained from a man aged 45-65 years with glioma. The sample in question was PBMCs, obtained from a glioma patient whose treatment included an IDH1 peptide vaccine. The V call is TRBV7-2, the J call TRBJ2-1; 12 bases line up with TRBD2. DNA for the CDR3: TGTGCCAGCAGCCTAGCGGGGGGGCCCTACAATGAGCAGTTCTTC. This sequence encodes CASSLAGGPYNEQFF.